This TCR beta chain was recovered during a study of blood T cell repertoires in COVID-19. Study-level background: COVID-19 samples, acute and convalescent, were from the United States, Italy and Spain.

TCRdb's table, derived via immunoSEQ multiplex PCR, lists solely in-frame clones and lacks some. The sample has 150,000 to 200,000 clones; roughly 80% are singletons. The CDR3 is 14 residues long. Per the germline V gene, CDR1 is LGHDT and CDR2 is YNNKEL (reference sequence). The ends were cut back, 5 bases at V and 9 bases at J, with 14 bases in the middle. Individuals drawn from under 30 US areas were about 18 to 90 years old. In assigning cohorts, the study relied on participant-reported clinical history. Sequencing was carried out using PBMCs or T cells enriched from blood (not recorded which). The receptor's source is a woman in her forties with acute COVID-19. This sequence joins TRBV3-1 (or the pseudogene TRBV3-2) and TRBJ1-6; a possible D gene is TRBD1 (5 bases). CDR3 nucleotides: TGTGCCAGCAGCAACAGGAAGGCTCGTTCACCCCTCCACTTT. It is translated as CASSNRKARSPLHF.